This TCR beta chain is drawn from a study of identical twins. Overall study findings and caveats: Insertions were reduced in abundant cord blood beta clonotypes but not in memory repertoires. Cross-sectional statistics underpinned the conclusions; the same donors were not followed.

In the case of this clonotype: Its antigen is as yet unknown.

TCRdb reprocessed the 5' RACE reads via MiXCR and lists one record per CDR3 protein. The sample holds some 570,000 distinct CDR3 sequences; approximately 20% are singletons and the top ten take 0.48%. This sample was also put to use in a study of yellow fever vaccine responses in identical twins.

The source material was CD4+ T cells sorted from blood. The clonotype comes from a woman between 18 and 29 years old in good health.

CDR3 nucleotide sequence: TGTGCCAGCAGTTCAAGGGGGGCGCAAGGCTCTGGGGCCAACGTCCTGACTTTC. This gives the protein CASSSRGAQGSGANVLTF. The chain uses TRBV6-5 and TRBJ2-6, with D possibly being TRBD1 or TRBD2 (6 bases each). The V gene lost 4 bases and the J gene lost 0 bases, with 16 bases spanning the gap. Germline V gene sequence: CDR1 MNHEY, CDR2 SVGAGI. This CDR3 is built from 18 residues.